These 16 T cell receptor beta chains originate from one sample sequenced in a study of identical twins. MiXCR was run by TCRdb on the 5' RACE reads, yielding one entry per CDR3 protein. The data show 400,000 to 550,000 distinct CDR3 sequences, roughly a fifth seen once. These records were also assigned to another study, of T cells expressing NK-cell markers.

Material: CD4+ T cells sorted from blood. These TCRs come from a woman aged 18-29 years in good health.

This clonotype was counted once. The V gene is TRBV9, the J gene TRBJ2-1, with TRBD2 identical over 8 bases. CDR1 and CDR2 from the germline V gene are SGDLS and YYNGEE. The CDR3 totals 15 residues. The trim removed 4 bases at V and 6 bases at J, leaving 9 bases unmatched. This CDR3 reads CASSIRGTRANEQFF. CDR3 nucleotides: TGTGCCAGCAGCATACGTGGGACTAGGGCCAATGAGCAGTTCTTC.

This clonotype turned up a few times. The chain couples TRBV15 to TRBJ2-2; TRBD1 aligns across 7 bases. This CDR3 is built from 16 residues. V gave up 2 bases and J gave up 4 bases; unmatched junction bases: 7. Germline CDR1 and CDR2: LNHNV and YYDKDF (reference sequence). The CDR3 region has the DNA TGTGCCACCAGCAGACAGACAGGGACGAGCACCGGGGAGCTGTTTTTT. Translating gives CATSRQTGTSTGELFF.

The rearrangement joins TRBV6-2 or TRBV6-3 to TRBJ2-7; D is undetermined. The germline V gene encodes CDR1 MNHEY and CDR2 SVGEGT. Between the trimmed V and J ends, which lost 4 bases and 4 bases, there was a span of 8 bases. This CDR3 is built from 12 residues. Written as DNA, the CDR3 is TGTGCCAGCAGTTTCCTCAAATACGAGCAGTACTTC. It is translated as CASSFLKYEQYF.

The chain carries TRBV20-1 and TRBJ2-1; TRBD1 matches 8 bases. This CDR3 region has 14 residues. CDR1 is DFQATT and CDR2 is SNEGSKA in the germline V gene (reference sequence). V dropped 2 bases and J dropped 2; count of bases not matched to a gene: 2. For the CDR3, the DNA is TGCAGTGCTAGACGGACAGGGCCCTACAATGAGCAGTTCTTC. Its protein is CSARRTGPYNEQFF.

CDR3 loop: CASSVGGSGSGKFF. The CDR3 nucleotides are TGTGCCAGCAGCGTAGGAGGTAGCGGGAGCGGGAAGTTCTTC. V is TRBV9 and J is TRBJ2-1; TRBD2 matches 9 bases. The CDR3 spans 14 residues. Per germline, CDR1 SGDLS and CDR2 YYNGEE. With V trimmed by 0 bases and J by 14 bases, 9 bases remained unmatched.

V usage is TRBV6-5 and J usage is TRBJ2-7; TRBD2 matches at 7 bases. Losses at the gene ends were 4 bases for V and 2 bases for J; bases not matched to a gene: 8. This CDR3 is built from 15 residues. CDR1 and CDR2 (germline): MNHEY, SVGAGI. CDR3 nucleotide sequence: TGTGCCAGCAGTTCCCACGGGACTACTACCTACGAGCAGTACTTC. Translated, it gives CASSSHGTTTYEQYF.

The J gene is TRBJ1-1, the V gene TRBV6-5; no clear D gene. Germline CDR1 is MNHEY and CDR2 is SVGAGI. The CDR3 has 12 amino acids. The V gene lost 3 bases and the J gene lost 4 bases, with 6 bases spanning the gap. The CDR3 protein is CASSYGSTEAFF. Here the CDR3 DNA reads TGTGCCAGCAGTTATGGGAGCACTGAAGCTTTCTTT.

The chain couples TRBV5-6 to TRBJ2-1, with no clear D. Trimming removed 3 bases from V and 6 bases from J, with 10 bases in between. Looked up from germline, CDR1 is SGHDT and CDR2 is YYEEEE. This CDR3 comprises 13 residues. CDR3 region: CASSSPDPNEQFF. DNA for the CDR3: TGTGCCAGCAGCTCCCCGGACCCCAATGAGCAGTTCTTC.

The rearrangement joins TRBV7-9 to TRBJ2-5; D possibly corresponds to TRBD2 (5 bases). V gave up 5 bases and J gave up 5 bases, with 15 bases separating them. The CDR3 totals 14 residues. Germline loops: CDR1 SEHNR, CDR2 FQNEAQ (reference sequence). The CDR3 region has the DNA TGTGCCAGCAGCCCTCCCGCGAGGGCCGAGACCCAGTACTTC. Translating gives CASSPPARAETQYF. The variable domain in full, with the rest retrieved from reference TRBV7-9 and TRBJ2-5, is DTGVSQNPRHKITKRGQNVTFRCDPISEHNRLYWYRQTLGQGPEFLTYFQNEAQLEKSRLLSDRFSAERPKGSFSTLEIQRTEQGDSAMYLCASSPPARAETQYFGPGTRLLVL.

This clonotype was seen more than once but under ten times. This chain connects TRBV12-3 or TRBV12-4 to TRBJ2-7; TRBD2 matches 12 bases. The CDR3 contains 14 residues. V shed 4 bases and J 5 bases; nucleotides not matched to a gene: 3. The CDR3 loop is CASSWTSGIHEQYF. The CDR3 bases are TGTGCCAGCAGTTGGACTAGCGGGATCCACGAGCAGTACTTC.

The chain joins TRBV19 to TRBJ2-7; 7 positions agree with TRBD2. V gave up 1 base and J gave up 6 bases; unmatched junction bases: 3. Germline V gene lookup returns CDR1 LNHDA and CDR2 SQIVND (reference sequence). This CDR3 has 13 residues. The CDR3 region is CASSIAGGVEQYF. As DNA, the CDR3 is TGTGCCAGTAGTATAGCGGGAGGCGTCGAGCAGTACTTC.

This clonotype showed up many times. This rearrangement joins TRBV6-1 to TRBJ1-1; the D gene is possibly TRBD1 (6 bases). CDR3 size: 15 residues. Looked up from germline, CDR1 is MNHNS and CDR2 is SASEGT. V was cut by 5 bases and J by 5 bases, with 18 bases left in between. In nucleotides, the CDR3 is TGTGCCAGCAGTCCCCTAGGGGGGCGGCGGACTGAAGCTTTCTTT. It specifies CASSPLGGRRTEAFF.

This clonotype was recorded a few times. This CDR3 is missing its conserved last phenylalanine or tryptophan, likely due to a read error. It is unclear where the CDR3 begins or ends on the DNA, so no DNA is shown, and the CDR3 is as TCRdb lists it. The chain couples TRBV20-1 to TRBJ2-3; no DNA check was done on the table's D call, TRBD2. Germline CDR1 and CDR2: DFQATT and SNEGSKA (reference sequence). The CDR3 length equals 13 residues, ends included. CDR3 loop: CSALLGTSGGASV.

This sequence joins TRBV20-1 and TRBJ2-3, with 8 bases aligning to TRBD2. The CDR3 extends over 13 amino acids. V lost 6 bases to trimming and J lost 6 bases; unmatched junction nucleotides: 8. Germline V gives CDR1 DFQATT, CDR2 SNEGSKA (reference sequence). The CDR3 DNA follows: TGCAGTGCGGAGAGCGGGAGATCCGATACGCAGTATTTT. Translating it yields CSAESGRSDTQYF.

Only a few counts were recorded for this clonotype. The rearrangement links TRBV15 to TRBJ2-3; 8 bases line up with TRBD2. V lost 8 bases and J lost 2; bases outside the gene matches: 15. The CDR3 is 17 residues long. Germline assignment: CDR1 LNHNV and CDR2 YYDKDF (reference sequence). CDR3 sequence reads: CATPTLQRERSTDTQYF. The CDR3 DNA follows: TGTGCCACCCCTACTCTTCAGCGGGAGCGATCCACAGATACGCAGTATTTT.

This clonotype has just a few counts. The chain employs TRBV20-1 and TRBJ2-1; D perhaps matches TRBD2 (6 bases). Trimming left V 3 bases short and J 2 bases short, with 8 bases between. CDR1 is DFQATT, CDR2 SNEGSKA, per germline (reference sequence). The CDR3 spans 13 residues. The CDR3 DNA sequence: TGCAGTGCTAGCCTAGCGCCCTACAATGAGCAGTTCTTC. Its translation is CSASLAPYNEQFF.